The TCR beta chain under discussion was sequenced for a study of shared clonotypes between healthy human individuals (TCRdb year 2020). In the study overall: The cohort included three men and a couple of women between 18 and 49 years of age. Libraries were prepared and TCR repertoires were sequenced by different laboratories using diverse techniques, in order to increase sequencing depth and limit assay-specific biases. To estimate repertoire size and how much clonotypes are shared between individuals, the study performed deep sequencing of blood TCR repertoires from a handful of healthy adults. Per donor, three plates each were used for CD4 naive and CD4 memory, two for CD8 naive, and one for CD8 memory. Leukapheresis yielded between about 0.9 and 10 billion PBMCs per donor. Paper-wide results and their limitations: The genetic and exposure-history diversity represented was limited by the small number of donors. Sampling was restricted to blood, and TCR repertoires in tissue are likely to differ from TCR repertoires in blood. Even with the large sequencing depth, rarefaction of the sorted-subset datasets indicated that sequencing was incomplete. Naive subsets generally had larger estimated clonotype richness than memory subsets. Clonotypes shared by all four sorted-subset donors showed higher generation probabilities than non-shared clonotypes. Pairwise subsampling led to the expectation that sequencing depth would affect the degree of clonotype sharing among donors. Sharing across four donors was observed for approximately 5% of naive CD4, over 3% of naive CD8, roughly 2.4% of memory CD4, and less than 0.45% of memory CD8 clonotypes.

According to the germline V gene, CDR1 reads MNHEY and CDR2 reads SVGAGI. Relative to germline, V is 2 bases shorter and J is 4 bases shorter, with 8 bases between their ends. The CDR3, from cysteine to phenylalanine, totals 13 residues. The entry retains the CDR3 DNA only, 39 bases that are in frame from base 1. Using the deep immunoSEQ assay, TCR CDR3 regions were amplified from genomic DNA by multiplex PCR. Extracted genomic DNA from each cell subset was spread evenly across all wells of several immunoSEQ 96-well plates, with each plate serving as a replicate. For sorted subsets, approximately 200 ng of genomic DNA, equivalent to around 29,000 T cell genomes, went into each replicate PCR. The purified libraries were quantified using a Qubit 3.0 fluorometer, sized with a Bioanalyzer 2100, and then quantified again using the KAPA Library Quantification kit. Every immunoSEQ 96-well plate was sequenced on a dedicated single-read 150-cycle Illumina NextSeq 550 flow cell. The original methods were these. The immunoSEQ output contained only junctional sequences without quality scores, so filtering could not match that applied to full-length reads. To assign V/J genes and CDR3, sequences were annotated against IMGT germline references using PyIR, a Python wrapper for IgBLAST v1.9. Reads with weak V/J assignments (E-value above 1e-6), missing CDR3, stop codons, out-of-frame junctions, or ambiguous translated residues were removed. V3J clonotypes were defined as sequences sharing the same inferred V gene, J gene, and CDR3 amino acid sequence. Percentage overlap between repertoires was computed as shared unique clonotypes divided by the size of the smaller repertoire. Repertoire richness was assessed with RTK rarefaction, the Chao1 estimator, and Recon v2.1 estimates of unobserved clonotypes. OLGA was used to compute generation probabilities for all TCRbeta clonotypes that the gDNA method yielded from a few donors. What TCRdb holds here is the immuneACCESS table cut down to in-frame rearrangements. Part of the clones is not present; checked against another copy, under half of the missing clones reflect an unresolved V gene, and the others are unexplained. Clone size and V and J calls were adopted from that table, with D and trimming inferred from the DNA. This sample lists some 1,900,000 clones; roughly 94% were detected once. Clones ranked in the top ten supply 1% to 1.5% of the sample.

For the CD8 naive samples, CD45RO-negative cells were positively selected for CCR7, yielding a CD45RA+CCR7+ population from which TemRA cells were excluded. The donors were healthy, HIV-negative adults who had no recently reported acute infections or vaccinations. Every donor was a Caucasian adult residing in Nashville, Tennessee, USA. After blood collection by leukapheresis, PBMCs were isolated using Ficoll-Histopaque density gradient centrifugation and then cryopreserved in the vapor phase of liquid nitrogen. Analytical flow cytometry was used to check the purity and quantity of each magnetically sorted T cell population. From each sorted fraction, genomic DNA was isolated and quantified by UV absorbance on a Nanodrop 2000c. Regarding this clone: Its antigen is currently not known. The input lacks base qualities; no much larger clone sits a single base away. Other nucleotide sequences from this sample produce the same CDR3.

The V and J segments used are TRBV6-5 and TRBJ1-1; no D segment can be confidently identified. The TCR originated in a man aged 18-30 years in good health. Sequences were obtained from naive CD8+ T cells sorted from blood. In the paper's terms, the cell subset or site label means: CD45RA+CCR7+. The bases are TGTGCCAGCAGTTACGGGTTGGGCACTGAAGCTTTCTTT. Its protein reads: CASSYGLGTEAFF.